These 32 T cell receptor beta chains were sequenced from one sample in a study of T cells in Graves' hyperthyroidism and ophthalmopathy. What was amplified from RNA transcripts were TCR beta CDR3 regions. HTBI primers drove first-round RT-PCR of the TCR CDR3. A single record per CDR3 protein comes from TCRdb applying MiXCR to the multiplex PCR reads. The table has approximately 490,000 distinct CDR3 sequences, about 22% seen once. Material: blood. The source is a woman in her 70s with Graves' ophthalmopathy.

In this sample, this clonotype turned up a few times. The chain uses TRBV7-9 and TRBJ1-2, with TRBD1 matching 8 bases. Germline values: CDR1 SEHNR, CDR2 FQNEAQ (reference sequence). The CDR3 contains 14 residues. V shed 5 bases and J 5 bases; nucleotides not matched to a gene: 7. CDR3 nucleotide sequence: TGTGCCAGCAGCCCGACAGGGGAGGGGTATGGCTACACCTTC. Amino acids: CASSPTGEGYGYTF.

This chain uses TRBV2 with TRBJ2-4; D is possibly TRBD2 (5 bases). V lost 8 bases and J lost 0, with 14 bases in between. The CDR3 runs 15 residues. Germline V gene lookup returns CDR1 SNHLY and CDR2 FYNNEI. The CDR3 DNA is TGTGCCAGCCTCCTAGCACCTCTAGCCAAAAACATTCAGTACTTC. Amino acids: CASLLAPLAKNIQYF.

This rearrangement joins TRBV6-1 to TRBJ1-5; D remains unclear. Germline V CDR1 and CDR2: MNHNS, SASEGT. Trimming removed 0 bases at V and 6 bases at J, with 6 bases between. The CDR3 contains 13 residues. This CDR3 is CASSEALRQPQHF. The CDR3, as DNA: TGTGCCAGCAGTGAAGCGCTTCGTCAGCCCCAGCATTTT.

The J gene is TRBJ2-2, the V gene TRBV3-1; TRBD1 might be the D (5 bases). Germline V gene sequence: CDR1 LGHDT, CDR2 YNNKEL (reference sequence). The CDR3 is 16 amino acids. V was cut by 7 bases and J by 1 base, with 16 bases left in between. The CDR3 coding sequence is TGTGCCAGCACCCCTTTGAGAGGACAGAACACCGGGGAGCTGTTTTTT. This gives the protein CASTPLRGQNTGELFF.

The rearrangement uses TRBV27 and TRBJ2-7, with a tentative D call TRBD1 (6 bases). Germline V gives CDR1 MNHEY, CDR2 SMNVEV (reference sequence). This CDR3 is 15 amino acids long. Trimming took 6 bases from V and 5 from J, leaving 20 bases between them. The CDR3 spells CASRSFTQGNDEQYF. Here the CDR3 DNA reads TGTGCCAGCAGAAGCTTTACTCAGGGGAACGACGAGCAGTACTTC.

This clonotype has a handful of counts. J is TRBJ2-3 and V is TRBV7-2; 12 nucleotides align to TRBD2. The V segment lost 4 bases and the J segment 10 bases; nucleotides outside the gene matches: 9. The CDR3 length is 15 residues. The germline V gene has CDR1 SGHTA and CDR2 FQGNSA. This CDR3 is CASSSWTSGKRAQYF. The CDR3 coding sequence is TGTGCCAGCAGCTCATGGACTAGCGGGAAAAGGGCGCAGTATTTT.

The V call is TRBV4-2, the J call TRBJ2-5; 12 bases fit TRBD2. The CDR3 loop spans 16 amino acids. V shed 3 bases and J 3 bases; nucleotides not matched to a gene: 5. The germline V gene has CDR1 LGHNA and CDR2 YNFKEQ. CDR3: CASSQGWTSGKETQYF. As DNA, the CDR3 is TGTGCCAGCAGCCAGGGGTGGACTAGCGGGAAAGAGACCCAGTACTTC.

V gene TRBV7-2 combines with J gene TRBJ2-1, with 7 bases fitting TRBD2. Trimming took 4 bases from V and 6 from J; bases not matched to a gene: 6. CDR1 is SGHTA, CDR2 FQGNSA, per germline. This CDR3 region has 14 residues. CDR3 sequence (DNA): TGTGCCAGCAGCTCCAGAGGGGAGGGCAATGAGCAGTTCTTC. The encoded protein is CASSSRGEGNEQFF.

V gene TRBV5-1 combines with J gene TRBJ1-1, with D tentatively TRBD1 (5 bases). The CDR3 totals 15 residues. Germline assignment: CDR1 SGHRS and CDR2 YFSETQ. V was pared by 3 bases and J by 1 base, with 13 bases between. This chain's CDR3 is CASSWGGVQNTEAFF. The DNA for the CDR3 is TGCGCCAGCAGCTGGGGGGGGGTTCAGAACACTGAAGCTTTCTTT.

This clonotype was counted at least ten times. One end of the junction is discordant with germline, which a read error may explain. This chain joins TRBV19 and TRBJ1-1; D unclear. The germline gives CDR1 LNHDA, CDR2 SQIVND (reference sequence). This CDR3 spans 12 amino acids. Here the CDR3 DNA reads TGTGCCAGCAGTAGACAGAACACTGAAGCTTTCTTT. Translating it yields CASSRQNTEAFF.

Comments on this clonotype: Just one base apart from a much larger clone, this may be a read error. Without the conserved terminal phenylalanine or tryptophan, this CDR3 likely stems from a read error. The V gene is TRBV7-2, the J gene TRBJ2-3; D unclear. The CDR3 consists of 16 residues. Germline CDR1 SGHTA, CDR2 FQGNSA. Trimming stripped 1 base from V and 4 bases from J, with 15 bases between. The CDR3 region is CASSLGSVQSADTQYL. The CDR3 DNA reads TGTGCCAGCAGCTTAGGGAGCGTACAGAGCGCAGATACGCAGTATCTT.

This clonotype was observed at least ten times. This chain joins TRBV28 and TRBJ2-7, with 8 bases fitting TRBD2. With V trimmed by 7 bases and J by 5 bases, 10 bases remained unmatched. The CDR3 sequence is 14 residues long. The germline V gene has CDR1 MDHEN and CDR2 SYDVKM. CDR3 residues: CASIPGGPTHEQYF. The CDR3 DNA follows: TGTGCCAGCATTCCGGGAGGGCCGACCCACGAGCAGTACTTC.

In this sample, this clonotype turned up a few times. This sequence joins TRBV6-2 or TRBV6-3 and TRBJ1-5, with 8 bases aligning to TRBD1. This CDR3 spans 15 amino acids. CDR1 and CDR2 from the germline V gene are MNHEY and SVGEGT. The V segment lost 5 bases and the J segment 5 bases; nucleotides outside the gene matches: 8. This CDR3 reads CASSPGQGPYQPQHF. The CDR3, as DNA: TGTGCCAGCAGTCCCGGACAGGGCCCCTATCAGCCCCAGCATTTT.

The rearrangement links TRBV9 to TRBJ1-4; D gene uncertain. The CDR3 consists of 14 residues. Germline V lookup: CDR1 SGDLS, CDR2 YYNGEE. Trimming pared 3 bases from V and 7 bases from J, leaving 13 bases between. CDR3 in amino acids: CASSAGAIGEKLFF. The CDR3, as DNA: TGTGCCAGCAGCGCCGGTGCAATAGGTGAAAAACTGTTTTTT.

This clonotype was seen a handful of times. This chain connects TRBV7-2 to TRBJ2-7; the D call may be TRBD1 or TRBD2 (6 bases each). V dropped 3 bases and J dropped 6 bases, with 12 bases sitting between them. The CDR3 is made up of 13 amino acids. Germline CDR1 SGHTA, CDR2 FQGNSA. This CDR3 is CASSFSGASEQYF. Written as DNA, the CDR3 is TGTGCCAGCAGCTTTTCGGGGGCATCCGAGCAGTACTTC.

This sequence joins TRBV28 and TRBJ2-5; D remains unclear. This CDR3 region has 14 residues. V lost 7 bases and J 3 bases, leaving 15 bases between the germline ends. Germline lookup yields CDR1 MDHEN and CDR2 SYDVKM. In nucleotides, the CDR3 is TGTGCCAGCATTGCTGTCCCTTGGGAAGAGACCCAGTACTTC. Translation gives CASIAVPWEETQYF.

The table lists this clonotype with many counts. The genes are TRBV2 and TRBJ1-3; D is unresolved. Germline V gives CDR1 SNHLY, CDR2 FYNNEI. The CDR3 runs 15 residues. Trimming removed 3 bases at V and 2 bases at J, with 11 bases between. The CDR3 nucleotides read TGTGCCAGCAGTGACTGGCGGATGCCTGGAAACACCATATATTTT. Residues: CASSDWRMPGNTIYF.

In its sample, this clonotype was seen a few times. The V call is TRBV20-1, the J call TRBJ2-7; 10 nucleotides agree with TRBD2. The germline gives CDR1 DFQATT, CDR2 SNEGSKA (reference sequence). Trimming took 3 bases from V and 0 from J; bases not matched to a gene: 5. The CDR3 length is 15 residues. CDR3 bases: TGCAGTGCTAGTAAACTAGCGGGAACCTCCTACGAGCAGTACTTC. It yields the protein CSASKLAGTSYEQYF.

The sample holds a few counts of this clonotype. The chain is built from TRBV7-3 and TRBJ2-6; D not resolved. The CDR3 consists of 15 residues. Deletions cut 2 bases from V and 0 bases from J, with 5 bases between. The V gene's germline CDR1 is SGHTA and CDR2 FQGTGA. The CDR3 here is CASSLDHSGANVLTF. In nucleotides, the CDR3 is TGTGCCAGCAGCTTAGACCACTCTGGGGCCAACGTCCTGACTTTC.

This clonotype appeared a few times. The CDR3, as DNA: TGTGCCAGCAGCTTAGGGCAGGCCTACATAGGCGGGCAGTACTTC. This encodes CASSLGQAYIGGQYF. The chain links TRBV11-2 to TRBJ2-7, with D hard to call. The CDR3 has 15 amino acids. Trimming cost V 1 base and J 9 bases, with 19 bases left between them. The germline gives CDR1 SGHAT, CDR2 FQNNGV.

This clonotype was seen a handful of times. The V call is TRBV28, the J call TRBJ1-5; no definite D call. Germline-derived CDR1 and CDR2 are MDHEN and SYDVKM. The CDR3 covers 15 residues. V lost 6 bases, J lost 0 bases, and 12 bases lay in between. The CDR3 DNA reads TGTGCCAGCAGACCCGCAGGCTATAGCAATCAGCCCCAGCATTTT. Amino acids: CASRPAGYSNQPQHF.

This clonotype appeared a few times. The gene calls are TRBV20-1 and TRBJ1-1; D may be TRBD1 (5 bases). V lost 3 bases and J lost 1, with 12 bases in between. Per the germline V gene, CDR1 is DFQATT and CDR2 is SNEGSKA (reference sequence). The CDR3 has 14 residues. The CDR3 reads CSARFDSENTEAFF. CDR3 coding DNA: TGCAGTGCTAGGTTCGACAGTGAGAACACTGAAGCTTTCTTT.

This clonotype turned up a few times. This chain joins TRBV6-1 and TRBJ2-3; 10 bases agree with TRBD2. Per the germline V gene, CDR1 is MNHNS and CDR2 is SASEGT. The junction had 10 bases not matched to a gene; V was cut back by 7 bases and J by 3 bases. The CDR3 totals 16 residues. The CDR3 sequence is CASTHLQREGTDTQYF. CDR3 coding DNA: TGTGCCAGCACCCACCTCCAGCGGGAGGGTACAGATACGCAGTATTTT.

The chain employs TRBV28 and TRBJ2-2; no clear D. Germline V gene sequence: CDR1 MDHEN, CDR2 SYDVKM. This CDR3 has 13 amino acids. Trimming left V 6 bases short and J 5 bases short, with 10 bases between. The CDR3 region is CASRIPNTGELFF. The CDR3, as DNA: TGTGCCAGCAGAATTCCTAATACCGGGGAGCTGTTTTTT.

There are a few counts of this clonotype. The chain couples TRBV5-1 to TRBJ1-1; no clear D gene. CDR3 length: 14 amino acids. Trimming stripped 4 bases from V and 0 bases from J, with 10 bases between. CDR1 SGHRS and CDR2 YFSETQ come from the germline V gene. The CDR3 DNA reads as TGCGCCAGCAGCGTCACGGATATGAACACTGAAGCTTTCTTT. Protein product: CASSVTDMNTEAFF.

This clonotype was counted between two and nine times. The chain employs TRBV27 and TRBJ2-2; perhaps TRBD2 as D (6 bases). The CDR3 runs 17 residues. Per germline, CDR1 MNHEY and CDR2 SMNVEV (reference sequence). V was clipped by 4 bases and J by 0 bases, with 15 bases between them. The DNA of the CDR3 is TGTGCCAGCAGTTCTAGTTTTGGCGGGGCGAACACCGGGGAGCTGTTTTTT. This sequence encodes CASSSSFGGANTGELFF.

This clonotype appeared many times. The chain joins TRBV7-3 to TRBJ2-5; 10 bases match TRBD2. CDR1 SGHTA and CDR2 FQGTGA come from the germline V gene. V dropped 3 bases and J dropped 13; count of bases not matched to a gene: 5. The CDR3 is 12 residues long. The CDR3 DNA reads as TGTGCCAGCAGCTTGGCTAGCGGGAGATTGTACTTC. It translates to CASSLASGRLYF.

This clonotype was seen repeatedly, ten times or more. This chain connects TRBV12-5 to TRBJ2-3; D may correspond to TRBD1 or TRBD2 (6 bases each). Germline V gives CDR1 LGHNT, CDR2 FRNRAP. The CDR3 runs 15 residues. The CDR3 nucleotides read TGTGCCACTAGCCGAGGTGGACAGCACACAGATACGCAGTATTTT. Protein product: CATSRGGQHTDTQYF.

Turning to this clonotype: A clone one base away is much larger, so this may be a read error. The CDR3 is CASTLRLAGEEAQYF. The CDR3, as DNA: TGTGCCAGCACCCTCCGACTAGCGGGAGAAGAGGCCCAGTACTTC. This sequence joins TRBV28 and TRBJ2-5; 12 nucleotides line up with TRBD2. Germline-derived CDR1 and CDR2 are MDHEN and SYDVKM. The CDR3 runs to 15 residues.

The table lists this clonotype with many counts. V usage is TRBV2 and J usage is TRBJ2-1, with 7 bases that match TRBD2. After removal of 4 bases from V and 7 bases from J, the junction contained 10 bases not matched to a gene. CDR1 SNHLY and CDR2 FYNNEI come from the germline V gene. The CDR3 length is 15 residues. CDR3 sequence (DNA): TGTGCCAGCAGTGCATGGGCTAGCGGAGGGAATGAGCAGTTCTTC. The encoded protein is CASSAWASGGNEQFF. Full variable domain (outside the CDR3, taken from reference TRBV2 and TRBJ2-1): EPEVTQTPSHQVTQMGQEVILRCVPISNHLYFYWYRQILGQKVEFLVSFYNNEISEKSEIFDDQFSVERPDGSNFTLKIRSTKLEDSAMYFCASSAWASGGNEQFFGPGTRLTVL.

This clonotype was observed a handful of times. The chain has TRBV7-2 and TRBJ2-7; TRBD2 matches 8 bases. Trimming removed 1 base from V and 7 bases from J; junction bases left unmatched: 9. The germline V gene encodes CDR1 SGHTA and CDR2 FQGNSA. This CDR3 comprises 15 residues. DNA for the CDR3: TGTGCCAGCAGCTTAGTTACAGCGGGAGTGGGGGAGCAGTACTTC. Protein: CASSLVTAGVGEQYF.

In its sample, this clonotype was seen a few times. The chain recombines TRBV19 with TRBJ1-2; TRBD1 matches at 8 bases. The junction had 8 bases not matched to a gene; V was cut back by 3 bases and J by 5 bases. The CDR3 length is 15 residues. CDR1 and CDR2 from the germline V gene are LNHDA and SQIVND (reference sequence). CDR3 amino acids: CASSMGQERGYGYTF. CDR3 DNA sequence: TGTGCCAGTAGTATGGGACAGGAGAGAGGGTATGGCTACACCTTC. The variable domain in full, with the rest retrieved from reference TRBV19 and TRBJ1-2, is DGGITQSPKYLFRKEGQNVTLSCEQNLNHDAMYWYRQDPGQGLRLIYYSQIVNDFQKGDIAEGYSVSREKKESFPLTVTSAQKNPTAFYLCASSMGQERGYGYTFGSGTRLTVV.